The rows below give T cell receptor beta chains drawn from one sample of a study of cytomegalovirus exposure and HLA in healthy donors. Only in-frame clones appear in the TCRdb table, and some are missing; sequencing was by immunoSEQ multiplex PCR. This table has about 120,000 clones, over 75% appearing once. Sequenced sample: PBMCs. All receptors come from a young man in good health and CMV-seropositive. Each CDR3 is given with its conserved first and last residue. Fields, in order: D gene, clone size, V gene, J gene, CDR3 DNA, CDR3 protein. D genes are given only for firm matches. A row's size may be missing; if present it is once, few, many or a size class.

-,-,TRBV9,TRBJ2-3,TGTGCCAGCAGAGCGGAGAGCACAGATACGCAGTATTTT,CASRAESTDTQYF
-,-,TRBV7-2,TRBJ2-5,TGTGCCAGCAGCTTAGAAAGAGGAAAAGAGACCCAGTACTTC,CASSLERGKETQYF
-,few,TRBV6-6,TRBJ2-7,TGTGCCAGCAGTTTTTCGACTCGAGGTTCCTACGAGCAGTACTTC,CASSFSTRGSYEQYF
-,once,TRBV30,TRBJ1-1,TGTGCCTCCCGCCGGGGGATGACTGAAGCTTTCTTT,CASRRGMTEAFF
-,few,TRBV5-4,TRBJ2-6,TGTGCCAGCAGCTTTCGGAGCTCTGGGGCCAACGTCCTGACTTTC,CASSFRSSGANVLTF
TRBD1,-,TRBV5-1,TRBJ1-1,TGCGCCAGCAGCTCGACAGGGGTAGACACTGAAGCTTTCTTT,CASSSTGVDTEAFF
TRBD1,few,TRBV7-2,TRBJ1-1,TGTGCCAGCAGCATAACGTTGACAGGGGTTAACACTGAAGCTTTCTTT,CASSITLTGVNTEAFF
TRBD2,once,TRBV7-9,TRBJ2-2,TGTGCCAGCAGCTTAGCGCAGGGACTAGCGGGAGTTTTCACCGGGGAGCTGTTTTTT,CASSLAQGLAGVFTGELFF
-,once,TRBV5-5,TRBJ1-5,TGTGCCAGCAGCTTAGTAGGACAAGCTAATCAGCCCCAGCATTTT,CASSLVGQANQPQHF
TRBD2,-,TRBV9,TRBJ2-1,TGTGCCAGCAGCGTAGGGGGTAGCGGGGACTACAATGAGCAGTTCTTC,CASSVGGSGDYNEQFF
-,-,TRBV29-1,TRBJ2-2,TGCAGCGTTGAATTGGTTCGAGCCGGGGAGCTGTTTTTT,CSVELVRAGELFF
-,-,TRBV5-4,TRBJ2-3,TGTGCCAGCAGCTCGGCAGGAGGAACAGATACGCAGTATTTT,CASSSAGGTDTQYF
-,-,TRBV27,TRBJ1-1,TGTGCCAGCAGACCCACGGGGTACACTGAAGCTTTCTTT,CASRPTGYTEAFF
-,-,TRBV6-4,TRBJ2-3,TGTGCCAGCAGTGACCTGCAACACACAGATACGCAGTATTTT,CASSDLQHTDTQYF
TRBD2,-,TRBV27,TRBJ2-5,TGTGCCAGCAGTTTAACGGGAGGGGGGCCTTCGGAGACCCAGTACTTC,CASSLTGGGPSETQYF
-,-,TRBV9,TRBJ2-1,TGTGCCAGCAGCGTTACGACTAACTCCTACAATGAGCAGTTCTTC,CASSVTTNSYNEQFF
TRBD1,-,TRBV7-2,TRBJ2-7,TGTGCCAGCAGCACACCGGGACAGGGCTACGAGCAGTACTTC,CASSTPGQGYEQYF
TRBD2,-,TRBV2,TRBJ2-7,TGTGCCAGCAGCGTAGGGACTAGCGTCTACCACGAGCAGTACTTC,CASSVGTSVYHEQYF
TRBD1,-,TRBV30,TRBJ1-6,TGTGCCTGGAGTAGCGGGACAGGGTACTCGGACTCCTATAATTCACCCCTCCACTTT,CAWSSGTGYSDSYNSPLHF
-,-,TRBV10-1,TRBJ1-1,TGCGCCAGCAGTCGGACAGCGAACACTGAAGCTTTCTTT,CASSRTANTEAFF
TRBD2,few,TRBV2,TRBJ2-3,TGTGCCAGCAGATCGGGAGGAGCAGATACGCAGTATTTT,CASRSGGADTQYF
TRBD1,-,TRBV6-1,TRBJ2-2,TGTGCCAGCCGAATCACAGGGGCTGGGGAGCTGTTTTTT,CASRITGAGELFF
TRBD1,-,TRBV6-5,TRBJ1-1,TGTGCCAGCAGCTTGACAGGGACGGGGTCCACTGAAGCTTTCTTT,CASSLTGTGSTEAFF
TRBD2,few,TRBV18,TRBJ2-1,TGTGCCAGCTCACTAGCGGGATACAATGAGCAGTTCTTC,CASSLAGYNEQFF
-,-,TRBV13,TRBJ1-1,TGTGCCAGCAGCTCTTACCGAGGGGGGAACACTGAAGCTTTCTTT,CASSSYRGGNTEAFF
TRBD1,-,TRBV7-8,TRBJ1-1,TGTGCCAGCAGCCGGACAGGGGACACTGAAGCTTTCTTT,CASSRTGDTEAFF
TRBD1,-,TRBV5-1,TRBJ1-2,TGCGCCAGCAGCTTGGATCGGACAGGGGGCGAATACTATGGCTACACCTTC,CASSLDRTGGEYYGYTF
TRBD1,-,TRBV7-2,TRBJ2-5,TGTGCCAGCACAACGGGACAGCAAGAGACCCAGTACTTC,CASTTGQQETQYF
-,-,TRBV6-6,TRBJ1-2,TGTGCCAGCAATCTACAGGATGACTATGGCTACACCTTC,CASNLQDDYGYTF
-,-,TRBV27,TRBJ2-1,TGTGCCAGCAGTGCCGGGAATTACAATGAGCAGTTCTTC,CASSAGNYNEQFF
-,-,TRBV30,TRBJ1-3,TGTGCCTGGAAATCTGAGTACACCATATATTTT,CAWKSEYTIYF